Listed below are T cell receptor beta chains from one sample, sequenced in a study of T-cell reconstitution after alpha-beta-depleted transplantation in children. MiXCR, run by TCRdb on the PCR reads, gives a single entry per CDR3 protein. The data contain fewer than 350,000 distinct CDR3 sequences, 11% of them singletons. Sequenced material: peripheral blood, taken 180 days after TCRalphabeta/CD19-depleted stem cell transplant. These receptors all stem from a male patient aged 2-10 years who had a stem cell transplant for chronic granulomatous disease, so the T cells may come from the graft donor. CDR3s include the opening cysteine and the closing phenylalanine or tryptophan.

TRBV20-1	TRBJ2-4	CSARDTAAAKNIQYF
TRBV28	TRBJ1-1	CASSYPGQGRGNTEAFF
TRBV28	TRBJ1-5	CASSLRDRIYSNQPQHF
TRBV28	TRBJ1-2	CASSPDNPRPGNYGYTF
TRBV6-1	TRBJ1-5	CASNSIGDHQPQHF
TRBV5-5	TRBJ2-5	CASSFDSGETQYF
TRBV20-1	TRBJ1-2	CSAIIAGRGGYTF
TRBV12-3/TRBV12-4	TRBJ2-4	CASSLREVKAKNIQYF
TRBV27	TRBJ1-2	CASSSTYGQLYGYTF
TRBV11-1	TRBJ2-1	CASSPGTGGPLASSYNEQFF
TRBV28	TRBJ2-7	CASQFVGEQYF
TRBV20-1	TRBJ2-7	CSARLAELNSYEQYF
TRBV13	TRBJ2-7	CASSLGASGIEQYF
TRBV7-2	TRBJ2-1	CASSLVPGSGHNEQFF
TRBV7-6	TRBJ2-3	CASSWGLAGFTDTQYF
TRBV5-1	TRBJ2-1	CASCLPTGTTNNEQFF
TRBV15	TRBJ1-1	CATSRDQWNTEAFF
TRBV10-2	TRBJ2-5	CASSESRFQETQYF
TRBV5-1	TRBJ2-5	CASSLGPGGTQYF
TRBV3-1	TRBJ1-1	CASSQDRDDETFF
TRBV14	TRBJ2-7	CASSPRGSGLTSYEQYF
TRBV11-2	TRBJ2-1	CASSTETGWVNEQFF
TRBV7-2	TRBJ2-7	CASSLQWGQEYEQYF
TRBV7-2	TRBJ2-3	CASSLGSPLAYTDTQYF
TRBV20-1	TRBJ2-3	CSARSGDTQYF
TRBV7-9	TRBJ2-4	CASSPTTWGKNIQYF
TRBV7-9	TRBJ2-4	CASSSGGVNIQYF
TRBV7-7	TRBJ2-2	CASSGGSGSFTGELFF
TRBV12-3/TRBV12-4	TRBJ2-3	CASSPPGAGGLTDTQYF
TRBV6-2/TRBV6-3	TRBJ2-1	CASSYREYNEQFF
TRBV29-1	TRBJ1-5	CSVSTGHSNQPQHF
TRBV6-1	TRBJ1-5	CASRPTGVSNQPQHF
TRBV25-1	TRBJ1-2	CASSERKGWRGYTF
TRBV12-3/TRBV12-4	TRBJ2-1	CASSETRGRGAWGHNEQFF
TRBV9	TRBJ2-1	CASSVAAGGPNEQFF
TRBV7-3	TRBJ1-6	CASSCPGQGSSSYNSPLHF
TRBV18	TRBJ1-2	CASSTGTPYGYTF
TRBV5-4	TRBJ2-4	CASSLGGLLAKNIQYF
TRBV12-3/TRBV12-4	TRBJ2-7	CASSLHKPPYEQYF
TRBV9	TRBJ2-3	CASSVSTDTQYF
TRBV10-3	TRBJ1-1	CAISELRENTEAFF
TRBV6-1	TRBJ1-5	CASSRTSLDISNQPQHF
TRBV5-1	TRBJ2-7	CASSLVQAADEQYF
TRBV20-1	TRBJ2-1	CSAGRQGDNEQFF
TRBV14	TRBJ2-2	CASSHRLAGGPSGELFF
TRBV7-2	TRBJ2-3	CASSFSVTDTQYF
TRBV28	TRBJ1-4	CASSSGGVANEKLFF
TRBV4-2	TRBJ2-1	CASSQSRGNEQFF
TRBV6-1	TRBJ2-3	CASRRHWAGMADTQYF
TRBV3-1	TRBJ2-3	CASSQSLLAVGRYF
TRBV20-1	TRBJ1-4	CIAGGTANEKLFF
TRBV19	TRBJ2-3	CASSPALSDTQYF
TRBV6-1	TRBJ1-1	CASTHASNTEAFF
TRBV5-1	TRBJ2-7	CASSSIYLPKPPYEQYF
TRBV7-9	TRBJ1-5	CASSPDRGVNQPQHF
TRBV29-1	TRBJ2-2	CSTSGTTGELFF
TRBV5-1	TRBJ1-5	CASSLGGTTNQPQHF
TRBV11-2	TRBJ2-5	CASSLKGRWREGQETQYF